This TCR beta chain emerged from a study of naive and memory T cell subsets. Study-level points and caveats: In naive cells, over 95% of TCR sequences were seen only once.

The beta constant-region primer was an equimolar mix of two oligonucleotides covering TRBC1 and TRBC2. Nested alpha and beta constant-region primers with the SP2 primer drove four PCR rounds on ligated cDNA. TCRdb passed the UMI-ligation and nested PCR reads through MiXCR, listing each CDR3 protein once. Of tens of thousands of distinct CDR3 sequences in the sample, about 10% were seen once. Points on this clonotype: Its antigen remains unknown.

Germline V CDR1 and CDR2: MNHEY, SMNVEV (reference sequence). This CDR3 region has 14 residues. J lost 4 bases, V lost 5 bases, and 2 bases had no gene match. This sequence joins TRBV27 and TRBJ2-7, with 13 bases that match TRBD2. The source of this sequence is a human donor in good health. The specimen was naive CD8+ T cells from blood. CDR3 in amino acids: CASSQGLAGYEQYF. In nucleotides, the CDR3 is TGTGCCAGCAGTCAGGGACTAGCGGGGTACGAGCAGTACTTC.